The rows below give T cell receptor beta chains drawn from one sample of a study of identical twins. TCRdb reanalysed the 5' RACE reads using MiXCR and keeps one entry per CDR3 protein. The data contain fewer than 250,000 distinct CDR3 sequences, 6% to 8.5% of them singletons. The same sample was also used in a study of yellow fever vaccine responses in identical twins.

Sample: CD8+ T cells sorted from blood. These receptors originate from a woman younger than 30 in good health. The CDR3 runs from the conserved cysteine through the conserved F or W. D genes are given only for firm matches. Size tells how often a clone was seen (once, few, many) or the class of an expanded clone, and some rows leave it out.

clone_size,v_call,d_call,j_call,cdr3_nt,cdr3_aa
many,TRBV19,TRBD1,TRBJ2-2,TGTGCCAGTAGGGACAGGGCCGGGGAGCTGTTTTTT,CASRDRAGELFF
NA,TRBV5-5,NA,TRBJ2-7,TGTGCCAGCAGCTTGTGGGGGCTAGACAGCGAGCAGTACTTC,CASSLWGLDSEQYF
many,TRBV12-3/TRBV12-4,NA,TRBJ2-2,TGTGCCAGCAGTTTGGTCCCGGGGGTCCAACCTTTAGGGGAGCTGTTTTTT,CASSLVPGVQPLGELFF
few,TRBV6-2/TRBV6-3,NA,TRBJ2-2,TGTGCCAGCATACAGTCTCCCGGGGAGCTGTTTTTT,CASIQSPGELFF
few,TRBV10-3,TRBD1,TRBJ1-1,TGTGCCATCAGTGAGTCTAGGGCAGGGGGCGTTGAAGCTTTCTTT,CAISESRAGGVEAFF
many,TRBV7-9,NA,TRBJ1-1,TGTGCCAGCAGCTTAGTTTCTGGGATGAACACTGAAGCTTTCTTT,CASSLVSGMNTEAFF
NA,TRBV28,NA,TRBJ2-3,TGTGCCAGCCGTACCTCCGGGAGAGGAACAGATACGCAGTATTTT,CASRTSGRGTDTQYF
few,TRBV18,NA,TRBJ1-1,TGTGCCAGCTCACCCAAGGACAGCACCCCGAACACTGAAGCTTTCTTT,CASSPKDSTPNTEAFF
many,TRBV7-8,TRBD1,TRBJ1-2,TGTGCCAGCAGCTTAGAATCCTCAGGGGGCGATGGCTACACCTTC,CASSLESSGGDGYTF
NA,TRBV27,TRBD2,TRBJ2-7,TGTGCCAGCAGTTTAGACCGAGCGGGGCGAACCTACGAGCAGTACTTC,CASSLDRAGRTYEQYF
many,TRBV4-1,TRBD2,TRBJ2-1,TGCGCCAGCAGCCAAGATCGAGCGGTTGGGGCGGGAGGGAGCAACAATGAGCAGTTCTTC,CASSQDRAVGAGGSNNEQFF
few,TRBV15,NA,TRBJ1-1,TGTGCCACCAGTGCCCTGGGCGGTTCTATGGCTTTCTTT,CATSALGGSMAFF
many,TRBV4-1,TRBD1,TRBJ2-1,TGCGCCAGCAGCCAAGCTGCCCCAGGGGGCAGTTATGAGCAGTTCTTC,CASSQAAPGGSYEQFF